These T cell receptor beta chains were read from a single sample in a study of shared clonotypes between healthy human individuals. The assay was immunoSEQ multiplex PCR, and TCRdb's table has in-frame clones only and misses some. The sample contains approximately 2.5 million clones, around nine tenths of which appear only once. Sequenced material: naive CD4+ T cells sorted from blood. Receptor source: a man aged 18 to 30 in good health. CDR3s include the opening cysteine and the closing phenylalanine or tryptophan. The order of the fields is J gene, V gene, clone size, D gene, CDR3 DNA, CDR3 protein. A D gene is named only where the DNA matches it firmly. A row's size may be missing; if present it is once, few, many or a size class.

>TRBJ2-3|TRBV6-5|NA|NA
TGTGCCACCGCGAGGGATGGGAGCACAGATACGCAGTATTTT
CATARDGSTDTQYF
>TRBJ1-4|TRBV4-3|NA|NA
TGCGCCAGCAGCCAAGATTGGGGCTGGGAAAAACTGTTTTTT
CASSQDWGWEKLFF
>TRBJ2-3|TRBV5-4|NA|NA
TGTGCCAGCAGCCGAGGCACAGATACGCAGTATTTT
CASSRGTDTQYF
>TRBJ2-2|TRBV4-2|NA|NA
TGTGCCAGCAGCCATGACGACAGATCGAACACCGGGGAGCTGTTTTTT
CASSHDDRSNTGELFF
>TRBJ2-2|TRBV5-4|NA|NA
TGTGCCAGCAGCTTGGCCTATGGGGCGGGGATGAACACCGGGGAGCTGTTTTTT
CASSLAYGAGMNTGELFF
>TRBJ2-1|TRBV30|NA|NA
TGTGCCTGGACCCCTTCGGGGGTACCATACAATGAGCAGTTCTTC
CAWTPSGVPYNEQFF
>TRBJ1-5|TRBV19|NA|NA
TGTGCCAGTAGGACGGCGTTATATAGCAATCAGCCCCAGCATTTT
CASRTALYSNQPQHF
>TRBJ2-3|TRBV4-1|NA|TRBD2
TGCGCCAGCAGCCAGGGCGGGGGGGCTCAGGTCACAGATACGCAGTATTTT
CASSQGGGAQVTDTQYF
>TRBJ2-5|TRBV30|NA|NA
TGTGCCGGGGGTCTCAGGGCTACGGGGTTTAGAACCCAGTACTTC
CAGGLRATGFRTQYF
>TRBJ2-7|TRBV7-2|NA|NA
TGTGCCAGCAGCTTAGACAGGAGTTCCTACGAGCAGTACTTC
CASSLDRSSYEQYF
>TRBJ1-6|TRBV6-5|NA|NA
TGTGCCAGCAGCCCTGGATACTATAATTCACCCCTCCACTTT
CASSPGYYNSPLHF
>TRBJ1-5|TRBV10-3|NA|NA
TGTGCCATCAGTGATTGGGTTAATCAGCCCCAGCATTTT
CAISDWVNQPQHF
>TRBJ2-7|TRBV7-2|once|NA
TGTGCCAGCAGCTCCCAAGCCGAGCAGTACTTC
CASSSQAEQYF
>TRBJ1-1|TRBV5-1|NA|TRBD1
TGCGCCAGCAGCTTTGACAGGGGGCCGAACACTGAAGCTTTCTTT
CASSFDRGPNTEAFF
>TRBJ2-3|TRBV9|NA|NA
TGTGCCAGCAGCGTATATACGGGGGATACGCAGTATTTT
CASSVYTGDTQYF
>TRBJ1-1|TRBV19|NA|NA
TGTGCCAGTAGTCTGGATACGACCTTAGGTGAAGCTTTCTTT
CASSLDTTLGEAFF
>TRBJ2-5|TRBV6-5|once|NA
TGTGCCAGCAGCCAGGGTATTCTTAGGTCAACCCAGTACTTC
CASSQGILRSTQYF
>TRBJ1-2|TRBV4-1|NA|NA
TGCGCCAGCAGCCCAGGGGAAAATCATAACTATGGCTACACCTTC
CASSPGENHNYGYTF
>TRBJ2-2|TRBV9|NA|NA
TGTGCCAGCAGCGTACCAAACACCGGGGAGCTGTTTTTT
CASSVPNTGELFF
>TRBJ2-5|TRBV5-6|few|TRBD1
TGTGCCAGCAGGCTACAGGGTCCAGGGGGAGAGACCCAGTACTTC
CASRLQGPGGETQYF
>TRBJ2-1|TRBV5-1|once|TRBD2
TGCGCCAGCAGCTTGGTAGCGGGGGGCTATGAGCAGTTCTTC
CASSLVAGGYEQFF
>TRBJ2-7|TRBV2|NA|TRBD2
TGTGCCAGCAGTTTCGAGGGAGGGTTCTACGAGCAGTACTTC
CASSFEGGFYEQYF
>TRBJ2-7|TRBV30|NA|NA
TGTGCCTGGAAAGACAGCTACGAGCAGTACTTC
CAWKDSYEQYF
>TRBJ1-1|TRBV9|NA|NA
TGTGCCAGCAGCGTAGCTGACAGAGGCCCGAACACTGAAGCTTTCTTT
CASSVADRGPNTEAFF
>TRBJ1-6|TRBV19|NA|TRBD1
TGTGCCAGTAGTATCCGGGTCTCAGACAGGGTTGAGTCACCCCTCCACTTT
CASSIRVSDRVESPLHF
>TRBJ2-1|TRBV11-3|once|NA
TGTGCCAGCAGCTTAAAAAACAATGAGCAGTTCTTC
CASSLKNNEQFF
>TRBJ2-5|TRBV19|NA|TRBD2
TGTGCCAGTAAGCCGGAAGCGGCGGGGGGGACCCAGTACTTC
CASKPEAAGGTQYF
>TRBJ2-7|TRBV5-1|NA|TRBD2
TGCGCCAGCAGCTTGGGACCGCGGACTAGCGTCCACGAGCAGTACTTC
CASSLGPRTSVHEQYF
>TRBJ2-7|TRBV6-5|NA|TRBD1
TGTGCCAGCAGGACAACCGGGACAGGGCCCGGGGAGCAGTACTTC
CASRTTGTGPGEQYF
>TRBJ1-2|TRBV10-3|once|NA
TGTGCCATCAGTGAGGATGGGACTGCACTTACCGATGGCTACACCTTC
CAISEDGTALTDGYTF
>TRBJ2-3|TRBV18|NA|TRBD1
TGTGCCAGCTCAACCAACAGGGGTAGCACAGATACGCAGTATTTT
CASSTNRGSTDTQYF
>TRBJ2-4|TRBV7-2|NA|TRBD2
TGTGCCAGCAGCTTATGGGAGGGGTCGAACATTCAGTACTTC
CASSLWEGSNIQYF
>TRBJ1-4|TRBV7-9|NA|TRBD1
TGTGCCAGCAGCGGAGGACAGGGGTCCAATGAAAAACTGTTTTTT
CASSGGQGSNEKLFF
>TRBJ2-3|TRBV5-4|NA|TRBD2
TGTGCCAGCAGCTTGCCGGCGGGAGGGCCTGGATATACGCAGTATTTT
CASSLPAGGPGYTQYF
>TRBJ2-7|TRBV18|once|NA
TGTGCCAGCTCACCACAGCCTTTTGATCCCTTC
CASSPQPFDPF
>TRBJ1-3|TRBV28|NA|NA
TGTGCCAGCAGACCATCACAGGGCCTCTACTCTGGAAACACCATATATTTT
CASRPSQGLYSGNTIYF
>TRBJ2-2|TRBV18|NA|NA
TGTGCCGCCACCGCACGGGATACCGGGGAGCTGTTTTTT
CAATARDTGELFF
>TRBJ2-5|TRBV5-4|NA|NA
TGTGCCAGCAGCTTGGAAGGTTTACAAGAGACCCAGTACTTC
CASSLEGLQETQYF
>TRBJ1-4|TRBV9|NA|NA
TGTGCCAGCAGCGTAGCCGGGGGGCTGGATGAAAAACTGTTTTTT
CASSVAGGLDEKLFF
>TRBJ2-2|TRBV2|NA|NA
TGTGCCAGCAGGCGTCGGGACTTGAACACCGGGGAGCTGTTTTTT
CASRRRDLNTGELFF
>TRBJ2-3|TRBV5-1|NA|NA
TGCGCCAGCAGCTTGGCGCAGGGCCCATCTCCTAGCACAGATACGCAGTATTTT
CASSLAQGPSPSTDTQYF
>TRBJ2-3|TRBV6-6|NA|NA
TGTGCCAGCAGTCGGACCGAGCCTTCGCAGTATTTT
CASSRTEPSQYF
>TRBJ1-1|TRBV9|NA|NA
TGTGCCAGCAGCGTAAAATGGGGTGCCACTGAAGCTTTCTTT
CASSVKWGATEAFF
>TRBJ2-6|TRBV18|NA|NA
TGTGCCAGCTCACCACAGGAGGGGGCGCCTGGGGCCAACGTCCTGACTTTC
CASSPQEGAPGANVLTF
>TRBJ1-4|TRBV6-5|NA|NA
TGTGCCAGCAGTATCACGGTTTTAGGAAAACTGTTTTTT
CASSITVLGKLFF
>TRBJ2-3|TRBV11-3|NA|TRBD1
TGTGCCAGCAGCCAAATCAGTGGGACAGGCGGCACAGATACGCAGTATTTT
CASSQISGTGGTDTQYF